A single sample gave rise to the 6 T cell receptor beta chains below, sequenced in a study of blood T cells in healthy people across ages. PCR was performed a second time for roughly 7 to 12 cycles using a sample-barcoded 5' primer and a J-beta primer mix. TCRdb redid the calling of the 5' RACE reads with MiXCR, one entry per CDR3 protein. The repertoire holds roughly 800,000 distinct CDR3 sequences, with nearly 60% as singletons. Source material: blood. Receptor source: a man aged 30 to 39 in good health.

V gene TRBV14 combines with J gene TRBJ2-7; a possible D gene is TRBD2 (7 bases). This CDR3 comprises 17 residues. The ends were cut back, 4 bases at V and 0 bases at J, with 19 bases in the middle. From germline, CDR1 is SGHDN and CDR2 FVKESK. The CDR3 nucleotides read TGTGCCAGCAGCCTAGAGGAGGGGGGGGAGAGCTCCTACGAGCAGTACTTC. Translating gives CASSLEEGGESSYEQYF.

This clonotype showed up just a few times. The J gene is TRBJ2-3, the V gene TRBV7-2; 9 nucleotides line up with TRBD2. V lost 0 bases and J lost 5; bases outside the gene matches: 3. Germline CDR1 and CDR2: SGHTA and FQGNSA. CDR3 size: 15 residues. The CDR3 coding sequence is TGTGCCAGCAGCTTAGCCAGCGGGGGGCGAGATACGCAGTATTTT. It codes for CASSLASGGRDTQYF.

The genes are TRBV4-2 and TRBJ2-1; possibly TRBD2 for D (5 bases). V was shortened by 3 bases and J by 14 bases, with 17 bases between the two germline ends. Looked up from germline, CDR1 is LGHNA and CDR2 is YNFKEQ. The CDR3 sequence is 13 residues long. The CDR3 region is CASSQGTLGMKFF. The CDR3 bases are TGTGCCAGCAGCCAGGGAACACTAGGAATGAAGTTCTTC.

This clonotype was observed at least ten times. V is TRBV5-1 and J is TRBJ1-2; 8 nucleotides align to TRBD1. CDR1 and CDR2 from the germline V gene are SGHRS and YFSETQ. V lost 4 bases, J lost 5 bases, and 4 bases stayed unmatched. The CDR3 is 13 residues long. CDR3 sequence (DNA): TGCGCCAGCAGCCCCCGGACAGGGTATGGCTACACCTTC. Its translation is CASSPRTGYGYTF.

The CDR3 here is CSALPRRGTDTQYF. Here the CDR3 DNA reads TGCAGTGCCTTACCGAGACGAGGCACAGATACGCAGTATTTT. The chain employs TRBV20-1 and TRBJ2-3; D ambiguous. Germline CDR1 DFQATT, CDR2 SNEGSKA (reference sequence). V gave up 6 bases and J gave up 1 base, with 14 bases separating them. CDR3 length: 14 amino acids.

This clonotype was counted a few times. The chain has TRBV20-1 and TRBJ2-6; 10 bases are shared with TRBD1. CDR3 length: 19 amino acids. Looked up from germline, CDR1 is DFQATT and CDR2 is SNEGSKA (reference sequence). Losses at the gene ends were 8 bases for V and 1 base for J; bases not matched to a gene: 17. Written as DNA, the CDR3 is TGCAGTCTTTACAGCGGGACAGGGGTTCTAATTTCTGGGGCCAACGTCCTGACTTTC. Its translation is CSLYSGTGVLISGANVLTF.